One sample yielded the 26 T cell receptor beta chains listed below, sequenced in a study of cytomegalovirus exposure and HLA in healthy donors. 60 Vbeta and 13 Jbeta primers were used in PCR. Sequenced by immunoSEQ multiplex PCR; TCRdb stores in-frame clones only, minus some. Of about 75,000 clones in the sample, 80% to 90% were seen once. The sample taken for sequencing was PBMCs. These receptors were collected from a man between 65 and 85 years old in good health and CMV-seropositive.

The CDR3 region has the DNA TGCGCCAGCAGCGGTGGACAGACTAATGAAAAACTGTTTTTT. Translation: CASSGGQTNEKLFF. J is TRBJ1-4 and V is TRBV5-1; perhaps TRBD1 as D (6 bases). From germline, CDR1 is SGHRS and CDR2 YFSETQ. The germline V and J ends were trimmed by 4 bases and 2 bases, with 9 bases remaining between them. The CDR3 is 14 amino acids.

V gene TRBV9 combines with J gene TRBJ2-6; the D gene is possibly TRBD1 (6 bases). The CDR3 sequence is 15 residues long. The V gene lost 3 bases and the J gene lost 1 base, with 8 bases spanning the gap. Germline V CDR1 and CDR2: SGDLS, YYNGEE. The CDR3, as DNA: TGTGCCAGCAGCGAGGGGGTGTCTGGGGCCAACGTCCTGACTTTC. Encoded protein: CASSEGVSGANVLTF. Together with reference TRBV9 and TRBJ2-6, the CDR3 gives the full variable domain: DSGVTQTPKHLITATGQRVTLRCSPRSGDLSVYWYQQSLDQGLQFLIQYYNGEERAKGNILERFSAQQFPDLHSELNLSSLELGDSALYFCASSEGVSGANVLTFGAGSRLTVL.

This clone was seen a handful of times. This chain joins TRBV6-1 and TRBJ1-1, with 9 bases identical to TRBD1. Germline CDR1 and CDR2: MNHNS and SASEGT. Germline trimming cut 5 bases from V and 6 bases from J; bases unmatched to any gene: 10. The CDR3 totals 15 residues. CDR3 bases: TGTGCCAGCAGTATTCCCGGGACAGGGAGATCTGAAGCTTTCTTT. Translation: CASSIPGTGRSEAFF.

The chain couples TRBV28 to TRBJ1-1; TRBD1 matches 7 bases. Germline values: CDR1 MDHEN, CDR2 SYDVKM. V gave up 4 bases and J gave up 5 bases; unmatched junction bases: 7. The CDR3 totals 14 residues. CDR3 in DNA: TGTGCCAGCAGTTCGAGGACAGGAAAGACTGAAGCTTTCTTT. This gives the protein CASSSRTGKTEAFF.

The CDR3 DNA reads as TGTGCCACCAGCTTCCAGACTAGCGCAAACATTCAGTACTTC. As protein: CATSFQTSANIQYF. The chain uses TRBV15 and TRBJ2-4; 8 bases fit TRBD2. The CDR3 spans 14 residues. V lost 5 bases and J lost 6; bases outside the gene matches: 6. Germline V gives CDR1 LNHNV, CDR2 YYDKDF (reference sequence).

CDR3 DNA sequence: TGTGCCAGCAGGACGGGGACAGGGCCCTACGAGCAGTACTTC. This gives the protein CASRTGTGPYEQYF. The J gene is TRBJ2-7, the V gene TRBV6-1; 9 bases are a match to TRBD1. Per the germline V gene, CDR1 is MNHNS and CDR2 is SASEGT. This CDR3 is built from 14 residues. V shed 6 bases and J 2 bases; nucleotides not matched to a gene: 5.

The CDR3 DNA follows: TGTGCCAGCCGGACTACCGGGGAGCTGTTTTTT. Protein: CASRTTGELFF. The chain combines TRBV2 with TRBJ2-2, with D perhaps TRBD2 (5 bases). The CDR3 covers 11 residues. The V end was cut by 8 bases, the J end by 5 bases, with 6 bases between. Per germline, CDR1 SNHLY and CDR2 FYNNEI.

The V gene is TRBV2, the J gene TRBJ2-7; D possibly corresponds to TRBD2 (6 bases). The CDR3 runs 13 residues. Germline V gene data show CDR1 as SNHLY and CDR2 as FYNNEI. Trimming removed 5 bases from V and 9 bases from J, with 17 bases in between. The CDR3 region is CASSSGRERGQYF. CDR3 sequence (DNA): TGTGCCAGCAGTTCAGGACGGGAGAGAGGGCAGTACTTC.

CDR3 sequence: CASAVYRGATGELFF. The CDR3 DNA is TGTGCCAGCGCAGTTTACAGGGGGGCCACCGGGGAGCTGTTTTTT. This chain uses TRBV28 with TRBJ2-2; TRBD1 matches 8 bases. The J segment lost 4 bases and the V segment lost 8 bases, leaving 9 bases of the junction unmatched. In germline, CDR1 is MDHEN, CDR2 SYDVKM. There are 15 residues in the CDR3.

The chain is built from TRBV5-8 and TRBJ2-5; D is unclear. This CDR3 has 12 residues. CDR1 and CDR2 from the germline V gene are SGHTS and YDEGEE. The V and J ends lost 0 bases and 4 bases respectively, with 4 bases between them. Here the CDR3 reads CASSLDRETQYF. For the CDR3, the DNA is TGTGCCAGCAGCTTGGACAGAGAGACCCAGTACTTC. Together with reference TRBV5-8 and TRBJ2-5, the CDR3 gives the full variable domain: EAGVTQSPTHLIKTRGQQATLRCSPISGHTSVYWYQQALGLGLQFLLWYDEGEERNRGNFPPRFSGRQFPNYSSELNVNALELEDSALYLCASSLDRETQYFGPGTRLLVL.

The chain is built from TRBV5-4 and TRBJ2-3, with 9 bases aligning to TRBD1. CDR3 length: 15 residues. V was pared by 4 bases and J by 2 bases, with 5 bases of the junction left unmatched. Germline V gene lookup returns CDR1 SGHNT and CDR2 YYREEE (reference sequence). DNA for the CDR3: TGTGCCAGCAGCCCCCGGGACAGGGCCACAGATACGCAGTATTTT. Residues: CASSPRDRATDTQYF.

The rearrangement joins TRBV5-1 to TRBJ1-2; a weak D match, TRBD1 (5 bases). The V gene lost 4 bases and the J gene lost 9 bases, with 16 bases spanning the gap. CDR3 length: 13 amino acids. Germline CDR1 SGHRS, CDR2 YFSETQ. For the CDR3, the DNA is TGCGCCAGCAGCGTGGGTCAGGGCTGGCGCTACACCTTC. Translated: CASSVGQGWRYTF.

The chain joins TRBV6-5 to TRBJ2-3; weak D call: TRBD1 (6 bases). V was pared by 6 bases and J by 0 bases, with 13 bases between. The CDR3 consists of 15 residues. The germline V gene has CDR1 MNHEY and CDR2 SVGAGI. In nucleotides, the CDR3 is TGTGCCAGCAGGCTACAGGGTACTAGCACAGATACGCAGTATTTT. It codes for CASRLQGTSTDTQYF.

The chain combines TRBV18 with TRBJ2-2; no firm D call. V gave up 3 bases and J gave up 6 bases, with 14 bases separating them. The length of the CDR3 is 15 residues. The germline V gene encodes CDR1 KGHSH and CDR2 LQKENI. CDR3 sequence reads: CASSPVLELPGELFF. Written as DNA, the CDR3 is TGTGCCAGCTCACCGGTTCTAGAATTGCCCGGGGAGCTGTTTTTT.

This chain connects TRBV28 to TRBJ2-2; no clear D gene. CDR3 length: 14 amino acids. V shed 2 bases and J shed 0 bases, with 4 bases lying between them. Germline-derived CDR1 and CDR2 are MDHEN and SYDVKM. CDR3 DNA: TGTGCCAGCAGTTTACAGACGAACACCGGGGAGCTGTTTTTT. It encodes CASSLQTNTGELFF.

On this clone itself: The sample has other DNA sequences that encode this CDR3 too. The rearrangement uses TRBV2 and TRBJ1-2; 7 bases line up with TRBD1. This CDR3 is built from 13 residues. CDR1 and CDR2 (germline): SNHLY, FYNNEI. Losses at the gene ends were 4 bases for V and 3 bases for J; bases not matched to a gene: 2. CDR3 loop: CASSGQGDYGYTF. The CDR3 DNA is TGTGCCAGCAGTGGGCAGGGGGACTATGGCTACACCTTC.

The chain links TRBV18 to TRBJ2-7; D might be TRBD2 (5 bases). The CDR3 totals 15 residues. Germline V gives CDR1 KGHSH, CDR2 LQKENI. V dropped 3 bases and J dropped 6 bases, with 18 bases sitting between them. The CDR3 nucleotides are TGTGCCAGCTCACCCCGGACTGACTGGACCCTCGAGCAGTACTTC. Protein: CASSPRTDWTLEQYF.

The chain links TRBV2 to TRBJ2-7; TRBD2 agrees at 12 bases. Germline CDR1 and CDR2: SNHLY and FYNNEI. V lost 4 bases, J lost 5 bases, and 6 bases stayed unmatched. The CDR3 totals 15 residues. The CDR3 spells CASSASGGAFHEQYF. The CDR3 coding sequence is TGTGCCAGCAGTGCTAGCGGGGGGGCCTTCCACGAGCAGTACTTC.

The chain couples TRBV28 to TRBJ1-1; D is unclear. Trimming took 3 bases from V and 1 from J, leaving 3 bases between them. The length of the CDR3 is 12 residues. The germline V gene has CDR1 MDHEN and CDR2 SYDVKM. For the CDR3, the DNA is TGTGCCAGCAGTTTGAGGAACACTGAAGCTTTCTTT. Translation: CASSLRNTEAFF.

Points on this clone: This same CDR3 is encoded by further DNA sequences in the sample. The chain combines TRBV2 with TRBJ1-1; D possibly corresponds to TRBD1 (5 bases). The CDR3 is 13 residues long. The V and J ends lost 4 bases and 1 base respectively, with 7 bases between them. Germline values: CDR1 SNHLY, CDR2 FYNNEI. CDR3 sequence reads: CASSGQWNTEAFF. Here the CDR3 DNA reads TGTGCCAGCAGTGGACAGTGGAACACTGAAGCTTTCTTT.

The rearrangement joins TRBV7-9 to TRBJ2-2, with a possible D match to TRBD2 (5 bases). Germline CDR1 is SEHNR and CDR2 is FQNEAQ (reference sequence). V lost 6 bases and J lost 6, with 11 bases in between. This CDR3 is built from 13 residues. CDR3 sequence (DNA): TGTGCCAGCAGTCCTGACGGGGCCGGGGAGCTGTTTTTT. This encodes CASSPDGAGELFF.

The chain joins TRBV7-2 to TRBJ1-1; no firm D call. Germline CDR1 is SGHTA and CDR2 is FQGNSA. Trimming removed 5 bases at V and 4 bases at J, with 17 bases between. The CDR3 loop spans 15 amino acids. The CDR3 is CASSPSSSTITEAFF. CDR3 DNA sequence: TGTGCCAGCAGCCCTAGCTCGTCTACGATCACTGAAGCTTTCTTT.

The chain joins TRBV18 to TRBJ2-1; D perhaps matches TRBD2 (6 bases). The CDR3 has 13 amino acids. Germline assignment: CDR1 KGHSH and CDR2 LQKENI. The ends were cut back, 2 bases at V and 10 bases at J, with 12 bases in the middle. CDR3 residues: CASSPSEGSEQFF. The CDR3 DNA sequence: TGTGCCAGCTCACCATCGGAGGGCTCCGAGCAGTTCTTC.

V usage is TRBV9 and J usage is TRBJ1-2; D is unclear. This CDR3 comprises 15 residues. Germline V gene lookup returns CDR1 SGDLS and CDR2 YYNGEE. Trimming shortened V by 7 bases and J by 5 bases, and 21 bases separated the two germline ends. CDR3 bases: TGTGCCAGCGCTCCCCGATCGGGTCTGGATTATGGCTACACCTTC. It specifies CASAPRSGLDYGYTF.

CDR3 loop: CASTRGPRETQYF. In DNA, the CDR3 is TGTGCCAGCACCCGCGGGCCGCGGGAGACCCAGTACTTC. V usage is TRBV2 and J usage is TRBJ2-5; tentative D call: TRBD2 (5 bases). V was clipped by 7 bases and J by 5 bases, with 14 bases between them. Germline V gives CDR1 SNHLY, CDR2 FYNNEI. The CDR3 is 13 residues long. The full variable domain, in which reference TRBV2 and TRBJ2-5 provide the parts outside the CDR3, is EPEVTQTPSHQVTQMGQEVILRCVPISNHLYFYWYRQILGQKVEFLVSFYNNEISEKSEIFDDQFSVERPDGSNFTLKIRSTKLEDSAMYFCASTRGPRETQYFGPGTRLLVL.

In its sample, this clone was seen once. V usage is TRBV6-1 and J usage is TRBJ1-2; 9 nucleotides align to TRBD1. CDR1 is MNHNS and CDR2 is SASEGT in the germline V gene. V trimming: 7 bases; J trimming: 4 bases; junction bases outside the gene matches: 7. The CDR3 is 14 residues long. CDR3 in DNA: TGTGCCAGCAACAATGGGGACAGGGCCTATGGCTACACCTTC. The encoded protein is CASNNGDRAYGYTF.